Below are 2 T cell receptor beta chains sequenced from a single sample in a study of control samples from healthy donors and cancer patients. Sequencing used immunoSEQ multiplex PCR; TCRdb keeps in-frame clones, though not all of them. The sample records some 94,000 clones, around nine tenths being singletons. Sequencing was carried out using PBMCs. Receptors originate from a woman aged 45-65 years with colorectal cancer.

This chain uses TRBV7-2 with TRBJ1-6; D gene ambiguous. The CDR3 is 15 residues long. The V gene lost 1 base and the J gene lost 7 bases, with 11 bases spanning the gap. The germline CDR1 and CDR2 sequences are SGHTA and FQGNSA. CDR3 nucleotide sequence: TGTGCCAGCAGCTTAGTCACGGTCATGAATTCACCCCTCCACTTT. It translates to CASSLVTVMNSPLHF.

The V call is TRBV27, the J call TRBJ2-2; 9 bases match TRBD2. CDR1 is MNHEY and CDR2 is SMNVEV in the germline V gene (reference sequence). With 8 bases clipped from V and 5 bases from J, the junction kept 6 bases outside the gene matches. The CDR3 is 14 amino acids. CDR3 protein: CASGGGAKTGELFF. DNA for the CDR3: TGTGCCAGCGGCGGGGGGGCCAAGACCGGGGAGCTGTTTTTT.